This T cell receptor beta chain was observed in a study of OX40 agonist ivuxolimab in advanced cancers. Sequencing was performed with immunoSEQ multiplex PCR; in TCRdb, only in-frame clones are kept and a portion is missing. The profile covers approximately 63,000 clones, with more than 80% appearing a single time and under 7.5% taken by the ten largest. This clone was seen a single time. This CDR3 is 15 amino acids long. The trim removed 5 bases at V and 6 bases at J, leaving 10 bases unmatched. Germline V CDR1 and CDR2: MNHEY, SMNVEV (reference sequence). The sample was CD4+ or CD8+ T cells sorted from blood, taken in a trial of the OX40 agonist ivuxolimab. The TCR originated in an adult with an advanced solid tumor such as melanoma, head and neck, liver or kidney cancer. This rearrangement joins TRBV27 to TRBJ2-1; 7 nucleotides agree with TRBD1. This CDR3 reads CASSRVQGDLNEQFF. In DNA, the CDR3 is TGTGCCAGCAGTAGGGTCCAGGGGGACCTCAATGAGCAGTTCTTC.